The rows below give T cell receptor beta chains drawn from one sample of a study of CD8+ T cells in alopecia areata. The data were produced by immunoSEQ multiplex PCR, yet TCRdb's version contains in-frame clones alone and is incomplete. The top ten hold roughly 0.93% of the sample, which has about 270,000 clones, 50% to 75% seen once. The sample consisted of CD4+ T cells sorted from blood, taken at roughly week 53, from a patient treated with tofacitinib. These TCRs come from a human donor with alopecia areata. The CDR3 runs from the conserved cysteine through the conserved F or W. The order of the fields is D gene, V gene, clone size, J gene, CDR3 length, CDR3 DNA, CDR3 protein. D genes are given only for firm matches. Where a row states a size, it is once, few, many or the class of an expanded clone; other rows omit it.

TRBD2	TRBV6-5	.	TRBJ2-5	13	TGTGCCAGCAGTTCTCCGGGGGGAGAGACCCAGTACTTC	CASSSPGGETQYF
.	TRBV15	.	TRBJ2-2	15	TGTGCCACCAGCAGAGACCGACGTGGGGCCGGGGAGCTGTTTTTT	CATSRDRRGAGELFF
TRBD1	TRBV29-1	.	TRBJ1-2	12	TGCAGCGTTGAAGGGCTCAGGGGGGGTTACACCTTC	CSVEGLRGGYTF
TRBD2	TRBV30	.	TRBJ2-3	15	TGTGCCTGGAGTGGGGCTAGCGGGGCCCCAGATACGCAGTATTTT	CAWSGASGAPDTQYF
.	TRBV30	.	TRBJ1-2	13	TGTGCCTGGAGCTCAACAGGGATCTATGGCTACACCTTC	CAWSSTGIYGYTF
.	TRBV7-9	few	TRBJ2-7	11	TGTGCCAGCAGCCCGGGGTACGAGCAGTACTTC	CASSPGYEQYF
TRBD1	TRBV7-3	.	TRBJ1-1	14	TGTGCCAGCGCTCCAGGGGGCGCTTGGACTGAAGCTTTCTTT	CASAPGGAWTEAFF
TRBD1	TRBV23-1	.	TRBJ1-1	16	TGCGCCAGCAGTCCCTACCGGACAGGACTGAACACTGAAGCTTTCTTT	CASSPYRTGLNTEAFF
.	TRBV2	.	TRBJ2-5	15	TGTGCCAGTTCGAGGGAACCAGGGAACCAAGAGACCCAGTACTTC	CASSREPGNQETQYF
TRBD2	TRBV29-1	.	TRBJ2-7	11	TGCAGCTCTCGACTAGCTCACGAGCAGTACTTC	CSSRLAHEQYF
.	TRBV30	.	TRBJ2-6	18	TGTGCCTTGGATAGGGTGGGAGGATCGAGCTCTGGGGCCAACGTCCTGACTTTC	CALDRVGGSSSGANVLTF
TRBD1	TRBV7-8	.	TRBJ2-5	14	TGTGCCAGCAGCTTAGCTAGACAGGGCGAGACCCAGTACTTC	CASSLARQGETQYF
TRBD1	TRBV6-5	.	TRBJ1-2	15	TGTGCCAGCAGTACCCGGACAGGGGGCGGCTATGGCTACACCTTC	CASSTRTGGGYGYTF
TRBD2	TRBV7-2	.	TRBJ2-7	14	TGTGCCAGCAGCTTGGCGGGGGGGCCGGACGAGCAGTACTTC	CASSLAGGPDEQYF
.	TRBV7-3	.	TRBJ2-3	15	TGTGCCAGCAGCTTATTAGGTGGGCAGACAGATACGCAGTATTTT	CASSLLGGQTDTQYF
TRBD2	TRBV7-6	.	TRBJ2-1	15	TGTGCCAGCAGCTTGATTCGGGGGGGACCCAATGAGCAGTTCTTC	CASSLIRGGPNEQFF
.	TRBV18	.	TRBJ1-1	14	TGTGCCAGCTCACCAACTGGGACTAACACTGAAGCTTTCTTT	CASSPTGTNTEAFF
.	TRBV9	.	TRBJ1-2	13	TGTGCCAGCGGTTCAGGGGCAGGGTATGGCTACACCTTC	CASGSGAGYGYTF
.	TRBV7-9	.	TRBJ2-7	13	TGTGCCAGCAGCTTGACTAGCTCCTACGAGCAGTACTTC	CASSLTSSYEQYF
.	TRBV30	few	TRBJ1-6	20	TGTGCCTGGAGGAGCCTACTACCGGGACGGTTCAGCTCCTATAATTCACCCCTCCACTTT	CAWRSLLPGRFSSYNSPLHF
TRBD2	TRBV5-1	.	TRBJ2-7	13	TGCGCCAGCAGCCCGGGAGGGGGCTACGAGCAGTACTTC	CASSPGGGYEQYF
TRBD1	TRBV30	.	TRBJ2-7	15	TGTGCCTGGAGAACCTCCGGGACAGGGGCTTACGAGCAGTACTTC	CAWRTSGTGAYEQYF
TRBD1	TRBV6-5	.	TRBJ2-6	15	TGTGCCAGCAGCTGGACAGGGTCCGGGGCCAACGTCCTGACTTTC	CASSWTGSGANVLTF
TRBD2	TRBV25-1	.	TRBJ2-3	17	TGTGCCAGCAGTGAATATCGTGTTAGCGGGAGCTCAGATACGCAGTATTTT	CASSEYRVSGSSDTQYF
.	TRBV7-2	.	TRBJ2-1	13	TGTGCCAGCAGCCTTGGGAGGAGATATGAGCAGTTCTTC	CASSLGRRYEQFF
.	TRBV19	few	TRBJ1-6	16	TGTGCCAGTACCACCTCGCCAGGGGCAGCGAATTCACCCCTCCACTTT	CASTTSPGAANSPLHF
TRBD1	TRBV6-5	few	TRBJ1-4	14	TGTGCCAGCAGAAGACAGGGACAGAATGAAAAACTGTTTTTT	CASRRQGQNEKLFF
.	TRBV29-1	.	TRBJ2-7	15	TGCAGCGTTGAAGGTCAGGGGGGGCGCGTCGACGAGCAGTACTTC	CSVEGQGGRVDEQYF
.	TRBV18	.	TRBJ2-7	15	TGTGCCAGCTCACTAGTGGGACCGAGCTCCTACGAGCAGTACTTC	CASSLVGPSSYEQYF
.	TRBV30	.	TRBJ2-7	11	TGTGCCTGCCAGGACACCTACGAGCAGTACTTC	CACQDTYEQYF
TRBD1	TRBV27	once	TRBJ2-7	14	TGTGCCAGCAAAACCGGGACAGGGGCCGACGAGCAGTACTTC	CASKTGTGADEQYF
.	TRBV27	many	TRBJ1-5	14	TGTGCCAGCAGTCCGACCCAGGCGAGTCAGCCCCAGCATTTT	CASSPTQASQPQHF
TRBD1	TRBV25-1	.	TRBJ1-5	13	TGTGCCAGCAGTGGGACAGGGCGCCAGCCCCAGCATTTT	CASSGTGRQPQHF
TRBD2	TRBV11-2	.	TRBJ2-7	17	TGTGCCAGCAGTTATGGATGGGGGCCGGGACTAGTGGGCGAGCAGTACTTC	CASSYGWGPGLVGEQYF
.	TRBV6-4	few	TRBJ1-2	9	TGTGCCAGCATCAAACAGCACACCTTC	CASIKQHTF
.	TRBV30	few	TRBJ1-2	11	TGTGCCTTACAGGAGTACTATGGCTACACCTTC	CALQEYYGYTF
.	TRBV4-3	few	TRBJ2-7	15	TGCGCCAGCAGCCAAGATCTGAAACTCCCCTACGAGCAGTACTTC	CASSQDLKLPYEQYF
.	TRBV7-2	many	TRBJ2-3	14	TGTGCCAGCAGCTTAGGAGGGAGTTCTAATACGCAGTATTTT	CASSLGGSSNTQYF
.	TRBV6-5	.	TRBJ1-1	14	TGTGCCAGCAGTTACTCGAGGGACGTAACTGAAGCTTTCTTT	CASSYSRDVTEAFF